The clone carrying this T cell receptor (beta chain) came up many times. What it recognizes is unknown. These data come from a study of T-cell reconstitution after alpha-beta-depleted transplantation in children. Study-wide results and limits: It was reported that alpha-beta T cells came from several hundred expanded graft clones (about two months after transplant).

Unique molecular identifiers were built into the TCRbeta library. TCRdb recomputed calls from the PCR reads with MiXCR, one row per CDR3 protein. The sample comprises under 850,000 distinct CDR3 sequences, less than 15% of which are singletons, and about 0.77% rests with the top ten. Trimming took off 5 bases at V and 4 bases at J, with 11 bases between the two ends. The CDR3 loop spans 14 amino acids. The input for sequencing was PBMCs, taken before TCRalphabeta/CD19-depleted stem cell transplant. The chain is built from TRBV12-3 or TRBV12-4 and TRBJ1-4; TRBD1 might be the D (5 bases). The source of this sequence is a girl aged 2-9 years with congenital amegakaryocytic thrombocytopenia, due to receive a stem cell transplant. CDR3 loop: CASSLRQINEKLFF. In nucleotides, the CDR3 is TGTGCCAGCAGTCTCAGACAGATTAATGAAAAACTGTTTTTT.